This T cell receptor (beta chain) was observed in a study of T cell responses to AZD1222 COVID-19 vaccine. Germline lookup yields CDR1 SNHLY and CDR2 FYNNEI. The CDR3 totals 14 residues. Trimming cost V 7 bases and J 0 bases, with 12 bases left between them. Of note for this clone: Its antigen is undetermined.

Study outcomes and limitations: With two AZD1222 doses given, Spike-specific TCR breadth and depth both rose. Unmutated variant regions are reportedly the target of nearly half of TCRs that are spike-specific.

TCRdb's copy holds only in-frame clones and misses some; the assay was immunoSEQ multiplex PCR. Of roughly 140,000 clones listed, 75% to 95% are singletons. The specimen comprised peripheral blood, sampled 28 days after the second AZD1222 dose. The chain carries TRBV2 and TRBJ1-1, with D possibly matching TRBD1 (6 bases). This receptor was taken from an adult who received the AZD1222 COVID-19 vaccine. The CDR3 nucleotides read TGTGCCAGCAATGGGGGCCAGATGAACACTGAAGCTTTCTTT. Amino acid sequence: CASNGGQMNTEAFF.